These 17 T cell receptor beta chains share one sample of origin, sequenced in a study of blood T cell repertoires in COVID-19. Clones were read by immunoSEQ multiplex PCR, and TCRdb kept only the in-frame ones, dropping some. Of roughly 100,000 clones listed, roughly 87% are singletons. Sequenced input: peripheral blood. The origin of the receptors is a man aged 50 or older in a cohort sampled during active COVID-19.

This CDR3 reads CASSALAGGNTGELFF. The CDR3 DNA follows: TGTGCCAGCAGTGCCCTAGCGGGGGGGAACACCGGGGAGCTGTTTTTT. The chain links TRBV6-4 to TRBJ2-2; 11 bases align to TRBD2. CDR3 length equals 16 residues. J lost 1 base, V lost 4 bases, and 2 bases had no gene match. Germline V gives CDR1 MRHNA, CDR2 SNTAGT.

The chain joins TRBV7-3 to TRBJ2-3; 9 bases align to TRBD2. The length of the CDR3 is 15 residues. Germline V CDR1 and CDR2: SGHTA, FQGTGA. V was clipped by 2 bases and J by 6 bases; unmatched bases: 6. CDR3 in amino acids: CASSLDTSGSDTQYF. In nucleotides, the CDR3 is TGTGCCAGCAGCTTAGATACTAGCGGGTCGGATACGCAGTATTTT.

Only a few counts were recorded for this clone. The rearrangement uses TRBV6-5 and TRBJ2-7, with TRBD1 identical over 8 bases. CDR1 is MNHEY and CDR2 is SVGAGI in the germline V gene. The CDR3 spans 15 residues. V trimming: 5 bases; J trimming: 4 bases; junction bases outside the gene matches: 10. Here the CDR3 DNA reads TGTGCCAGCAGTCGAACCGGGACAGGAGCATACGAGCAGTACGTC. Translation: CASSRTGTGAYEQYV.

This clone has just a few counts. The chain carries TRBV11-3 and TRBJ1-1; D remains ambiguous. Trimming stripped 5 bases from V and 6 bases from J, with 16 bases between. The germline gives CDR1 SGHNT, CDR2 YENEEA. The CDR3 runs to 14 residues. The CDR3 spells CASSGSEARPEAFF. The CDR3 DNA is TGTGCCAGCAGCGGCTCGGAAGCGCGCCCTGAAGCTTTCTTT.

V usage is TRBV5-6 and J usage is TRBJ2-1; no firm D call. The CDR3 has 15 amino acids. V was trimmed by 5 bases and J by 0 bases, leaving 12 bases between them. Looked up from germline, CDR1 is SGHDT and CDR2 is YYEEEE. The CDR3 reads CASRGRLASYNEQFF. The CDR3 DNA reads as TGTGCCAGCAGGGGTAGACTGGCCTCCTACAATGAGCAGTTCTTC.

This chain links TRBV6-4 with TRBJ2-2, with D perhaps matching TRBD1 (6 bases). CDR1 is MRHNA, CDR2 SNTAGT, per germline. This CDR3 spans 15 amino acids. V lost 5 bases and J lost 4, with 14 bases in between. CDR3 DNA sequence: TGTGCCAGCAGTACAGGGTCGCCGGGCACCGGGGAGCTGTTTTTT. Its protein is CASSTGSPGTGELFF.

This chain connects TRBV5-5 to TRBJ1-6, with a weak D call TRBD1 (5 bases). CDR3 length: 12 residues. The V and J ends lost 4 bases and 11 bases respectively, with 10 bases between them. Germline-derived CDR1 and CDR2 are SGHKS and YYEKEE (reference sequence). DNA for the CDR3: TGTGCCAGCAGCCCTACGGGGGCACCCCTCCACTTT. Its translation is CASSPTGAPLHF.

This clone was observed once. V and J are TRBV10-3 and TRBJ1-1; weak D call: TRBD1 (5 bases). The V gene's germline CDR1 is ENHRY and CDR2 SYGVKD. CDR3 size: 11 residues. Trimming took off 10 bases at V and 3 bases at J, with 9 bases between the two ends. CDR3 sequence reads: CATGGYTEAFF. The CDR3 nucleotides are TGTGCCACCGGGGGATACACTGAAGCTTTCTTT.

The chain employs TRBV3-1 (or the pseudogene TRBV3-2) and TRBJ1-3; D gene ambiguous. Germline V lookup: CDR1 LGHDT, CDR2 YNNKEL (reference sequence). The CDR3 consists of 17 residues. V dropped 5 bases and J dropped 0 bases, with 17 bases sitting between them. The CDR3 loop reads CASSFPGGSASGNTIYF. CDR3 sequence (DNA): TGTGCCAGCAGCTTCCCGGGAGGGTCAGCCTCTGGAAACACCATATATTTT.

The chain joins TRBV6-6 to TRBJ2-7, with no clear D. V was cut by 4 bases and J by 0 bases, with 10 bases left in between. Germline values: CDR1 MNHNY, CDR2 SVGAGI (reference sequence). This CDR3 comprises 14 residues. The CDR3 DNA reads as TGTGCCAGCAGTTCCGGGTCCCGCTCCTACGAGCAGTACTTC. Amino acids: CASSSGSRSYEQYF.

The genes are TRBV6-5 and TRBJ1-6; possibly TRBD1 for D (5 bases). The germline gives CDR1 MNHEY, CDR2 SVGAGI. There are 12 residues in the CDR3. V was clipped by 6 bases and J by 7 bases, with 7 bases between them. CDR3 coding DNA: TGTGCCAGCAGAGCAGGGAATTCACCCCTCCACTTT. Its protein product is CASRAGNSPLHF.

The chain uses TRBV7-2 and TRBJ1-1; D gene ambiguous. V was trimmed by 4 bases and J by 1 base, leaving 7 bases between them. The CDR3 is 13 residues long. From germline, CDR1 is SGHTA and CDR2 FQGNSA. The CDR3 nucleotides read TGTGCCAGCAGCTACACAAGGAACACTGAAGCTTTCTTT. Its protein product is CASSYTRNTEAFF.

This chain connects TRBV3-1 (or the pseudogene TRBV3-2) to TRBJ2-3; 9 bases are shared with TRBD2. Germline V CDR1 and CDR2: LGHDT, YNNKEL (reference sequence). This CDR3 is built from 16 residues. V dropped 0 bases and J dropped 1; count of bases not matched to a gene: 2. This CDR3 is CASSQEPSGGTDTQYF. The CDR3, as DNA: TGTGCCAGCAGCCAAGAGCCTAGCGGGGGCACAGATACGCAGTATTTT.

J is TRBJ2-7 and V is TRBV7-2; 10 bases match TRBD1. J lost 0 bases, V lost 7 bases, and 9 bases had no gene match. The germline CDR1 and CDR2 sequences are SGHTA and FQGNSA. The CDR3 is 16 amino acids. CDR3 protein: CASTAQTGGGSYEQYF. Here the CDR3 DNA reads TGTGCCAGCACCGCGCAGACAGGGGGCGGCTCCTACGAGCAGTACTTC. Using reference TRBV7-2 and TRBJ2-7 for the parts outside the CDR3, the full variable domain is GAGVSQSPSNKVTEKGKDVELRCDPISGHTALYWYRQSLGQGLEFLIYFQGNSAPDKSGLPSDRFSAERTGGSVSTLTIQRTQQEDSAVYLCASTAQTGGGSYEQYFGPGTRLTVT.

The chain couples TRBV19 to TRBJ2-3; D may be TRBD2 (5 bases). This CDR3 has 13 residues. The V gene's germline CDR1 is LNHDA and CDR2 SQIVND (reference sequence). The V gene lost 3 bases and the J gene lost 4 bases, with 8 bases spanning the gap. As DNA, the CDR3 is TGTGCCAGTAGTATTGCAGCGGCAGATACGCAGTATTTT. Translation: CASSIAAADTQYF.

The V gene is TRBV7-9, the J gene TRBJ1-4; D may be TRBD1 (5 bases). CDR1 is SEHNR, CDR2 FQNEAQ, per germline (reference sequence). V dropped 5 bases and J dropped 4 bases, with 14 bases sitting between them. CDR3 length: 15 amino acids. The CDR3 region is CASSPSGLSNEKLFF. As DNA, the CDR3 is TGTGCCAGCAGCCCATCGGGACTGAGTAATGAAAAACTGTTTTTT.

The chain combines TRBV7-6 with TRBJ2-7; perhaps TRBD1 as D (5 bases). CDR1 and CDR2 (germline): SGHVS, FNYEAQ. CDR3 length: 12 amino acids. The V end lost 5 bases, the J end lost 5 bases, and 10 bases lay between the germline ends. CDR3 nucleotides: TGTGCCAGCAGCCCAGGGTCCAACGAGCAGTACTTC. This gives the protein CASSPGSNEQYF.